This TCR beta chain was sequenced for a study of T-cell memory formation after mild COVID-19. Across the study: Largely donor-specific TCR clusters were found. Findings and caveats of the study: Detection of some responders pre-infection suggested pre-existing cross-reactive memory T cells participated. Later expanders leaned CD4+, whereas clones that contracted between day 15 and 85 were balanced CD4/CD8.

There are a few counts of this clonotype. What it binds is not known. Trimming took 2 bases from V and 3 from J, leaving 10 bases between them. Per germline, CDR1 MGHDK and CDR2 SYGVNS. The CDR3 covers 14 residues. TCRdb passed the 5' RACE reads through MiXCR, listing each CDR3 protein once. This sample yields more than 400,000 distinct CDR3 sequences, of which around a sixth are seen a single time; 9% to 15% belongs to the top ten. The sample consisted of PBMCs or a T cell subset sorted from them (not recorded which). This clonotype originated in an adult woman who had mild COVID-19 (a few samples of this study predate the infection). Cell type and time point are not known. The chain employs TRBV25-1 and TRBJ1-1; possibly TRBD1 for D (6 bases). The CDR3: CASSERGGDTEAFF. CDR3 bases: TGTGCCAGCAGTGAAAGGGGGGGAGACACTGAAGCTTTCTTT.